What follows is one T cell receptor (beta chain) and its context. The data belong to a study of blood T cell repertoires in COVID-19. On the study more broadly: From the United States, Italy and Spain came samples of acute and convalescent COVID-19. From T cells, B-cell-depleted T cells, or PBMCs came the material, which was cDNA or gDNA.

Original processing methods: Amplification of reference gene primers was used by the study to estimate nucleated cell counts. The repertoire was sequenced with immunoSEQ multiplex PCR; TCRdb's copy has only in-frame clones and lacks some. The V and J calls and clone size are taken from that table; D and trimming were inferred from the DNA. The sample consists of under 170,000 clones, around four fifths of them appearing once. This CDR3 is built from 16 residues. The trim removed 1 base at V and 2 bases at J, leaving 4 bases unmatched. Germline values: CDR1 SGHVS, CDR2 FQNEAQ. The source material was peripheral blood. The sequence derives from a man between 65 and 79 years old with acute or convalescent COVID-19. This chain joins TRBV7-8 and TRBJ2-3; 9 bases agree with TRBD2. The CDR3 here is CASSLVAGAATDTQYF. The DNA of the CDR3 is TGTGCCAGCAGCTTAGTAGCGGGGGCCGCCACAGATACGCAGTATTTT. Complete variable domain (other parts from reference TRBV7-8 and TRBJ2-3): GAGVSQSPRYKVAKRGQDVALRCDPISGHVSLFWYQQALGQGPEFLTYFQNEAQLDKSGLPSDRFFAERPEGSVSTLKIQRTQQEDSAVYLCASSLVAGAATDTQYFGPGTRLTVL.